A single sample is the source of the 5 T cell receptor beta chains below, sequenced in a study of OX40 agonist ivuxolimab in advanced cancers. Using immunoSEQ multiplex PCR, the repertoire was profiled, and TCRdb retains in-frame clones only, with some absent. The profile covers about 65,000 clones, with approximately 78% appearing a single time and more than 1.5% taken by the ten largest. The sequencing used CD4+ or CD8+ T cells sorted from blood, collected in a trial of the OX40 agonist ivuxolimab. All receptors come from an adult with an advanced solid tumor such as melanoma, head and neck, liver or kidney cancer.

This rearrangement joins TRBV18 to TRBJ1-5; the D gene is possibly TRBD1 (5 bases). This CDR3 region has 14 residues. Germline V gives CDR1 KGHSH, CDR2 LQKENI. V was shortened by 4 bases and J by 2 bases, with 9 bases between the two germline ends. This CDR3 reads CASSRQGGNQPQHF. DNA for the CDR3: TGTGCCAGCTCACGCCAGGGAGGCAATCAGCCCCAGCATTTT.

This sequence joins TRBV10-3 and TRBJ2-1, with 10 bases identical to TRBD1. The CDR3 extends over 13 amino acids. Germline lookup yields CDR1 ENHRY and CDR2 SYGVKD. Trimming took 9 bases from V and 10 from J; bases not matched to a gene: 9. CDR3 nucleotide sequence: TGTGCCATGTGGGACAGGGGACAGCGGGAGCAGTTCTTC. Protein: CAMWDRGQREQFF.

This clone has just a few counts. At one end, the junction sequence differs from germline, possibly due to a read error. The V gene is TRBV15, the J gene TRBJ1-6; D unclear. Germline CDR1 reads LNHNV; CDR2 reads YYDKDF (reference sequence). The CDR3 runs to 16 residues. CDR3 sequence: CATSGDDWKNNSPLHF. The CDR3 DNA reads as TGTGCCACCAGCGGAGACGACTGGAAAAATAATTCACCCCTCCACTTT.

The chain links TRBV5-1 to TRBJ2-2; D is undetermined. Trimming left V 3 bases short and J 4 bases short, with 10 bases between. The CDR3 runs to 14 residues. Per the germline V gene, CDR1 is SGHRS and CDR2 is YFSETQ. The CDR3 bases are TGCGCCAGCAGCTCAGACGCTTTCACCGGGGAGCTGTTTTTT. Translated, it gives CASSSDAFTGELFF.

The rearrangement uses TRBV28 and TRBJ1-1; D may be TRBD1 (6 bases). Per germline, CDR1 MDHEN and CDR2 SYDVKM. The CDR3 contains 15 residues. The V and J ends lost 3 bases and 5 bases respectively, with 16 bases between them. Written as DNA, the CDR3 is TGTGCCAGCAGTTTGGGGCTCGGGGGGCAAACTGAAGCTTTCTTT. Translated: CASSLGLGGQTEAFF.